This TCR beta chain comes out of a study of shared clonotypes between healthy human individuals. Trimming removed 0 bases from V and 3 bases from J, with 9 bases in between. The germline gives CDR1 SGHNT, CDR2 YYREEE (reference sequence). This CDR3 spans 14 amino acids. The authors ran the assay at deep level. About 30,000 T cell genomes, or 250 to 300 ng DNA, went into unsorted PBMC replicate PCRs. The assay was immunoSEQ multiplex PCR, and TCRdb's table has in-frame clones only and misses some. The repertoire holds about 490,000 clones, around 80% seen once, with roughly 13% in the top ten. The receptor was isolated from a woman in her thirties or forties in good health. Some clones in this sample may be carry-over from other donors' samples. The material sequenced was PBMCs. The chain links TRBV5-4 to TRBJ1-2; a weak D match, TRBD1 (6 bases). The DNA of the CDR3 is TGTGCCAGCAGCTTGGGGGGGCGAGACTATGGCTACACCTTC. It is translated as CASSLGGRDYGYTF.